The 8 T cell receptor beta chains below come from one sample, sequenced in a study of neurological immune-mediated disorders. Each CDR3 protein gets one entry after TCRdb re-called the 5' RACE reads with MiXCR. The top ten clones hold 1% to 1.5% of a sample with roughly 120,000 distinct CDR3 sequences, roughly 3.1% of them seen once. Material for sequencing was PBMCs. The receptor source for this set is a woman aged 25 to 39 with multiple sclerosis.

Many counts were recorded for this clonotype. The rearrangement links TRBV7-2 to TRBJ1-1; D is ambiguous. Germline V gene lookup returns CDR1 SGHTA and CDR2 FQGNSA. The V gene lost 1 base and the J gene lost 1 base, with 10 bases spanning the gap. The CDR3 extends over 15 amino acids. Here the CDR3 reads CASSLVSIGNTEAFF. The CDR3 region has the DNA TGTGCCAGCAGCTTAGTCAGCATAGGGAACACTGAAGCTTTCTTT.

This chain joins TRBV20-1 and TRBJ1-1, with a weak D call TRBD1 (6 bases). V lost 6 bases to trimming and J lost 1 base, with 15 bases between them. The germline V gene encodes CDR1 DFQATT and CDR2 SNEGSKA (reference sequence). The CDR3 covers 14 residues. The CDR3 DNA sequence: TGCAGTGCCTACCCAGGGGTCGAGAACACTGAAGCTTTCTTT. This translates into CSAYPGVENTEAFF.

This chain uses TRBV19 with TRBJ1-2; possibly TRBD1 for D (5 bases). Germline CDR1 is LNHDA and CDR2 is SQIVND (reference sequence). This CDR3 has 12 amino acids. V lost 5 bases and J 5 bases, leaving 9 bases between the germline ends. The CDR3: CASSPGLYGYTF. The CDR3 nucleotides are TGTGCCAGTAGTCCAGGGCTTTATGGCTACACCTTC.

This clonotype has more than one count but fewer than ten. For the CDR3, the DNA is TGTGCCAGTAGTATCCTCGACAGAAATCAGCCCCAGCATTTT. It is translated as CASSILDRNQPQHF. This sequence joins TRBV19 and TRBJ1-5, with D perhaps matching TRBD1 (5 bases). V lost 3 bases and J 4 bases, leaving 10 bases between the germline ends. CDR3 size: 14 residues. The germline V gene encodes CDR1 LNHDA and CDR2 SQIVND (reference sequence).

The V call is TRBV27, the J call TRBJ2-5; D could derive from TRBD1 or TRBD2 (5 bases each). Per germline, CDR1 MNHEY and CDR2 SMNVEV (reference sequence). Trimming pared 2 bases from V and 2 bases from J, leaving 15 bases between. The CDR3 consists of 16 residues. The CDR3 coding sequence is TGTGCCAGCAGTTTACGGGGCCCCGGGGCACAAGAGACCCAGTACTTC. It yields the protein CASSLRGPGAQETQYF.

This clonotype occurred many times. This sequence joins TRBV12-3 or TRBV12-4 and TRBJ2-7, with 8 bases lining up with TRBD2. This CDR3 has 15 amino acids. The V gene end was trimmed by 6 bases and the J gene end by 5 bases; junction bases not matched to a gene: 12. In nucleotides, the CDR3 is TGTGCCAGCAGACGTTCCGGGGGGGATACCCACGAGCAGTACTTC. Its protein is CASRRSGGDTHEQYF.

Many counts were recorded for this clonotype. V and J are TRBV4-3 and TRBJ1-2; tentatively, D is TRBD1 (5 bases). The CDR3 consists of 14 residues. Germline lookup yields CDR1 LGHNA and CDR2 YSLEER. The V and J ends lost 3 bases and 2 bases respectively, with 10 bases between them. CDR3 sequence (DNA): TGCGCCAGCAGCCAGATAGACAGCAACTATGGCTACACCTTC. Amino acid sequence: CASSQIDSNYGYTF.

This clonotype was detected ten times or more. The chain joins TRBV5-1 to TRBJ2-7, with D possibly TRBD2 on 6 matching bases. Germline CDR1 SGHRS, CDR2 YFSETQ. Deletions cut 4 bases from V and 2 bases from J, with 16 bases between. This CDR3 has 15 amino acids. Written as DNA, the CDR3 is TGCGCCAGCAGCCTGTTTGGAGGGCAGACCTACGAGCAGTACTTC. Translating it yields CASSLFGGQTYEQYF. Full variable domain (remainder filled in from reference TRBV5-1 and TRBJ2-7): KAGVTQTPRYLIKTRGQQVTLSCSPISGHRSVSWYQQTPGQGLQFLFEYFSETQRNKGNFPGRFSGRQFSNSRSEMNVSTLELGDSALYLCASSLFGGQTYEQYFGPGTRLTVT.